This T cell receptor (beta chain) comes out of a study of blood T cell repertoires in COVID-19. Study details: Spain, Italy and the United States supplied samples that represented acute and convalescent COVID-19.

Either two negative PCRs, clearance, or symptom resolution qualified Cohort 3 donors as recovered. How the authors handled the data: Estimates of nucleated cell counts were drawn from the amplification of reference gene primers. Profiling relied on immunoSEQ multiplex PCR, and the TCRdb table lists in-frame clones only, not all of them. V and J calls and clone size follow that table, whereas D and trimming were derived from the DNA. Among roughly 190,000 clones listed, approximately 90% were seen once. Trimming removed 4 bases at V and 6 bases at J, with 24 bases between. This CDR3 is built from 17 residues.

The sequencing sample was made of PBMCs or T cells enriched from blood (not recorded which). This receptor was obtained from a woman between 18 and 30 years old who had recovered from COVID-19. J is TRBJ1-2 and V is TRBV23-1; TRBD1 is a possible D gene (5 bases). TRBV23-1 is reported as an ORF; its role is uncertain. In DNA, the CDR3 is TGCGCCAGCAGTCGCCTGTCTCTCCCCAGGGTAGGGGATGGCTACACCTTC. Its translation: CASSRLSLPRVGDGYTF.